This TCR beta chain was sequenced in a study of blood T cell repertoires in COVID-19. Overall study context: Some COVID-19 samples were acute and others convalescent; all came from the United States, Italy and Spain. Sources were T cells, B-cell-depleted T cells, or PBMCs; the material itself was cDNA or gDNA.

While infection was still active, Seattle patients were enrolled and then followed longitudinally. How the authors handled the data: By means of reference gene primer amplification, nucleated cell counts were estimated. Sequencing used immunoSEQ multiplex PCR; TCRdb keeps in-frame clones, though not all of them. That table is the source of V, J and clone size, and D and trimming were worked out from the DNA. The sample lists 150,000 to 180,000 clones, around 85% occurring once. Concerning this clone: One end of the junction varies from germline; a read error may be responsible.

The receptor was derived from a man aged 55 to 70 with COVID-19, enrolled during active disease. The sample comprised peripheral blood.

In DNA form, the CDR3 reads TGTGCTAGCAGCTTACCCCCGAGGTGGGACGAGCAGTACTTC. Its translation: CASSLPPRWDEQYF. The chain combines TRBV7-7 with TRBJ2-7, with D uncertain. The CDR3 extends over 14 amino acids. The V gene's germline CDR1 is SSHAT and CDR2 FNYEAQ (reference sequence). Full variable domain (outside the CDR3, taken from reference TRBV7-7 and TRBJ2-7): GAGVSQSPRYKVTKRGQDVTLRCDPISSHATLYWYQQALGQGPEFLTYFNYEAQPDKSGLPSDRFSAERPEGSISTLTIQRTEQRDSAMYRCASSLPPRWDEQYFGPGTRLTVT.